This entry lists 19 T cell receptor beta chains sequenced from one sample in a study of vaccination and CD4 T cells after COVID-19. The treatment was: approximately 9-day PBMC culture with coronavirus spike peptide pools or control peptides (ViraFEST assay). Researchers used the Oncomine TCR Beta short-read assay to sequence DNA from cultured CD4+ T cells. TCRdb processed the PCR reads anew with MiXCR; each CDR3 protein has one entry. Seen here are approximately 12,000 distinct CDR3 sequences, roughly 60% observed once, and the top ten hold roughly 10%. Their recognized antigens are unknown. The input for sequencing was CD4+ T cells from blood, cultured in vitro, taken before SARS-CoV-2 vaccination. These receptors originate from a human donor who had recovered from COVID-19.

This clonotype was seen only once. In DNA form, the CDR3 reads TGTGCCAGCAGTGAATCCGGCAGAGGACGGTCACCCCTCCACTTT. As protein: CASSESGRGRSPLHF. The chain links TRBV6-1 to TRBJ1-6; D not certain. The CDR3 runs 15 residues. V was trimmed by 2 bases and J by 10 bases, leaving 15 bases between them. Per the germline V gene, CDR1 is MNHNS and CDR2 is SASEGT.

This sequence joins TRBV30 and TRBJ1-2, with 10 bases matching TRBD1. Trimming removed 5 bases from V and 8 bases from J; junction bases left unmatched: 14. The CDR3 length is 15 residues. CDR1 is GTSNPN and CDR2 is SVGIG in the germline V gene (reference sequence). The CDR3 DNA reads as TGTGCCTGGTTACCAGCGGGACAGGGGAATCGGGGCTACACCTTC. Protein sequence: CAWLPAGQGNRGYTF.

Within the sample, this clonotype is medium-sized. This sequence joins TRBV20-1 and TRBJ2-1; D may be TRBD2 (7 bases). This CDR3 spans 16 amino acids. Germline V CDR1 and CDR2: DFQATT, SNEGSKA (reference sequence). Deletions cut 0 bases from V and 5 bases from J, with 17 bases between. CDR3 bases: TGCAGTGCTAGAGATCGGTTGGCGGGGGCCCACAATGAGCAGTTCTTC. Amino acid sequence: CSARDRLAGAHNEQFF.

The chain uses TRBV27 and TRBJ2-7, with a weak D call TRBD2 (7 bases). CDR1 MNHEY and CDR2 SMNVEV come from the germline V gene (reference sequence). The CDR3 has 14 residues. Trimming left V 8 bases short and J 6 bases short, with 20 bases between. CDR3 DNA: TGTGCCAGCTCTTCGGGGGGCCCCCGGGCCGAGCAGTACTTC. Protein: CASSSGGPRAEQYF.

This clonotype was found a few times. The chain joins TRBV6-1 to TRBJ1-5; TRBD1 is a possible D gene (5 bases). This CDR3 comprises 16 residues. Germline V gene data show CDR1 as MNHNS and CDR2 as SASEGT. V lost 6 bases and J lost 0, with 15 bases in between. The CDR3 region is CASSRNGTYSNQPQHF. DNA of the CDR3: TGTGCCAGCAGCCGAAACGGGACCTATAGCAATCAGCCCCAGCATTTT.

This clonotype was seen more than once but under ten times. In nucleotides, the CDR3 is TGTGCCACCAGCAGAGTCCTAGGTCAGCCCCAGCATTTT. Translating gives CATSRVLGQPQHF. This chain joins TRBV15 and TRBJ1-5, with unresolved D. Germline V gene sequence: CDR1 LNHNV, CDR2 YYDKDF (reference sequence). The V and J ends lost 1 base and 6 bases respectively, with 7 bases between them. CDR3 size: 13 residues.

The V gene is TRBV25-1, the J gene TRBJ1-1; possibly TRBD1 for D (5 bases). The germline V and J ends were trimmed by 6 bases and 4 bases, with 12 bases remaining between them. This CDR3 is built from 13 residues. Germline V gene data show CDR1 as MGHDK and CDR2 as SYGVNS. The CDR3 is CASSGTGLTEAFF. The DNA of the CDR3 is TGTGCCAGCAGCGGAACGGGACTCACTGAAGCTTTCTTT.

This rearrangement joins TRBV7-9 to TRBJ2-1; either TRBD1 or TRBD2 may fit D (5 bases each). CDR1 is SEHNR, CDR2 FQNEAQ, per germline (reference sequence). The V gene lost 5 bases and the J gene lost 14 bases, with 19 bases spanning the gap. The CDR3 has 13 residues. For the CDR3, the DNA is TGTGCCAGCAGCCCGGGGCCTACGGGCAGAAAGTTCTTC. Protein product: CASSPGPTGRKFF.

This rearrangement joins TRBV5-1 to TRBJ1-1, with 7 bases that match TRBD1. The CDR3 length is 18 residues. CDR1 is SGHRS, CDR2 YFSETQ, per germline. The J segment lost 0 bases and the V segment lost 0 bases, leaving 11 bases of the junction unmatched. In DNA form, the CDR3 reads TGCGCCAGCAGCTTGGGACAGGGAAGAGACTTTGTGAACACTGAAGCTTTCTTT. Its protein product is CASSLGQGRDFVNTEAFF.

The chain links TRBV12-3 or TRBV12-4 to TRBJ2-5; 11 nucleotides line up with TRBD2. V was pared by 6 bases and J by 5 bases, with 8 bases of the junction left unmatched. CDR3 length equals 15 residues. CDR3 nucleotide sequence: TGTGCCAGCAGCGTGTTTTTAGCGGGAGGGGAGACCCAGTACTTC. This sequence encodes CASSVFLAGGETQYF.

J is TRBJ2-3 and V is TRBV5-4, with 9 bases lining up with TRBD1. The CDR3 consists of 15 residues. In germline, CDR1 is SGHNT, CDR2 YYREEE (reference sequence). V lost 4 bases to trimming and J lost 1 base; unmatched junction nucleotides: 4. CDR3 DNA sequence: TGTGCCAGCAGCCCGGACAGGGGTCGCACAGATACGCAGTATTTT. Amino acids: CASSPDRGRTDTQYF. The complete variable domain, with remaining parts taken from reference TRBV5-4 and TRBJ2-3, reads ETGVTQSPTHLIKTRGQQVTLRCSSQSGHNTVSWYQQALGQGPQFIFQYYREEENGRGNFPPRFSGLQFPNYSSELNVNALELDDSALYLCASSPDRGRTDTQYFGPGTRLTVL.

This sequence joins TRBV19 and TRBJ1-5, with TRBD1 matching 10 bases. J gave up 4 bases and V 4 bases, and 1 base lay outside the gene matches. Germline loops: CDR1 LNHDA, CDR2 SQIVND (reference sequence). The CDR3 sequence is 14 residues long. The CDR3 sequence: CASSKDRGNQPQHF. CDR3 DNA: TGTGCCAGTAGTAAGGACAGGGGGAATCAGCCCCAGCATTTT.

The chain employs TRBV5-6 and TRBJ1-1; D ambiguous. This CDR3 is 15 amino acids long. Germline values: CDR1 SGHDT, CDR2 YYEEEE. Between the trimmed V and J ends, which lost 4 bases and 4 bases, there was a span of 17 bases. CDR3 in DNA: TGTGCCAGCAGCCTCCCGCTGGGGATAGGCACTGAAGCTTTCTTT. Protein product: CASSLPLGIGTEAFF. Based on the CDR3 plus reference TRBV5-6 and TRBJ1-1, the full variable domain is DAGVTQSPTHLIKTRGQQVTLRCSPKSGHDTVSWYQQALGQGPQFIFQYYEEEERQRGNFPDRFSGHQFPNYSSELNVNALLLGDSALYLCASSLPLGIGTEAFFGQGTRLTVV.

V gene TRBV19 combines with J gene TRBJ1-1, with D tentatively TRBD1 (5 bases). Trimming removed 2 bases from V and 4 bases from J, with 20 bases in between. The CDR3 spans 17 residues. Looked up from germline, CDR1 is LNHDA and CDR2 is SQIVND (reference sequence). The DNA of the CDR3 is TGTGCCAGTAGTATAAAGGGATTGGGAAGGGGCCCCACTGAAGCTTTCTTT. Its translation: CASSIKGLGRGPTEAFF.

There are a few counts of this clonotype. V and J are TRBV19 and TRBJ2-5, with D possibly being TRBD1 (5 bases). Per the germline V gene, CDR1 is LNHDA and CDR2 is SQIVND (reference sequence). The CDR3 is made up of 12 amino acids. Trimming took 5 bases from V and 4 from J, leaving 8 bases between them. The CDR3 is CASSHRGETQYF. CDR3 nucleotide sequence: TGTGCCAGTAGTCATAGGGGAGAGACCCAGTACTTC. Full variable domain (remainder filled in from reference TRBV19 and TRBJ2-5): DGGITQSPKYLFRKEGQNVTLSCEQNLNHDAMYWYRQDPGQGLRLIYYSQIVNDFQKGDIAEGYSVSREKKESFPLTVTSAQKNPTAFYLCASSHRGETQYFGPGTRLLVL.

The chain uses TRBV7-2 and TRBJ2-6, with D possibly being TRBD1 (5 bases). V gave up 4 bases and J gave up 0 bases, with 13 bases separating them. CDR1 is SGHTA and CDR2 is FQGNSA in the germline V gene. The CDR3 extends over 17 amino acids. The CDR3 protein is CASSSLQVSSGANVLTF. CDR3 bases: TGTGCCAGCAGCTCGCTACAGGTTAGCTCTGGGGCCAACGTCCTGACTTTC.

The chain employs TRBV15 and TRBJ2-2, with D perhaps TRBD1 or TRBD2 (6 bases each). Germline V gene lookup returns CDR1 LNHNV and CDR2 YYDKDF (reference sequence). V was pared by 3 bases and J by 1 base, with 9 bases between. CDR3 length: 15 residues. In DNA, the CDR3 is TGTGCCACCAGCAGGGGGGGACAGAACACCGGGGAGCTGTTTTTT. Its translation is CATSRGGQNTGELFF.

V and J are TRBV7-2 and TRBJ2-7, with unresolved D. V was clipped by 5 bases and J by 4 bases, with 12 bases between them. Germline assignment: CDR1 SGHTA and CDR2 FQGNSA. The CDR3 runs to 13 residues. The CDR3 sequence is CASSALVPYEQYF. In DNA form, the CDR3 reads TGTGCCAGCAGCGCCCTAGTCCCGTACGAGCAGTACTTC. The full variable domain, in which reference TRBV7-2 and TRBJ2-7 provide the parts outside the CDR3, is GAGVSQSPSNKVTEKGKDVELRCDPISGHTALYWYRQSLGQGLEFLIYFQGNSAPDKSGLPSDRFSAERTGGSVSTLTIQRTQQEDSAVYLCASSALVPYEQYFGPGTRLTVT.

The chain is built from TRBV11-2 and TRBJ2-7; D ambiguous. Trimming cost V 6 bases and J 0 bases, with 6 bases left between them. CDR3 length equals 12 residues. Germline CDR1 and CDR2: SGHAT and FQNNGV. In nucleotides, the CDR3 is TGTGCCAGCAGTGGGTCCTCCTACGAGCAGTACTTC. It encodes CASSGSSYEQYF.